Below, 8 T cell receptor beta chains from the same sample are listed, as sequenced in a study of blood T cell repertoires in COVID-19. Here immunoSEQ multiplex PCR was the method, and the copy in TCRdb shows in-frame clones only, minus some. The profile shows 95,000 to 110,000 clones, around 92% of them singletons. The sample was peripheral blood. These receptors came from a woman aged 60-70 years with acute or convalescent COVID-19.

Written as DNA, the CDR3 is TGTGCCAGCAGCCCCGGGACAGGGCTTGAAGCTTTCTTT. Translation gives CASSPGTGLEAFF. This chain joins TRBV6-5 and TRBJ1-1, with 9 bases aligning to TRBD1. The CDR3 covers 13 residues. V lost 6 bases and J lost 7; bases outside the gene matches: 6. Per germline, CDR1 MNHEY and CDR2 SVGAGI.

J is TRBJ2-1 and V is TRBV7-8; 12 nucleotides match TRBD2. Germline V gene data show CDR1 as SGHVS and CDR2 as FQNEAQ. The V gene end was trimmed by 5 bases and the J gene end by 5 bases; junction bases not matched to a gene: 7. The CDR3 runs 16 residues. The CDR3 region is CASSPSLAGGDNEQFF. The CDR3 coding sequence is TGTGCCAGCAGCCCCTCCCTAGCGGGAGGGGACAATGAGCAGTTCTTC.

The chain carries TRBV27 and TRBJ1-2; D is unclear. Trimming shortened V by 4 bases and J by 4 bases, and 22 bases separated the two germline ends. Germline CDR1 and CDR2: MNHEY and SMNVEV (reference sequence). This CDR3 has 17 amino acids. As DNA, the CDR3 is TGTGCCAGCAGTTCCATAGGAGCCGTAGGTAGTGGCTATGGCTACACCTTC. This gives the protein CASSSIGAVGSGYGYTF.

The rearrangement links TRBV7-3 to TRBJ2-3; 9 bases fit TRBD1. The V gene end was trimmed by 4 bases and the J gene end by 3 bases; junction bases not matched to a gene: 5. Germline-derived CDR1 and CDR2 are SGHTA and FQGTGA. CDR3 length equals 15 residues. CDR3 protein: CASSSQGALTDTQYF. CDR3 DNA: TGTGCCAGCAGCTCACAGGGGGCTTTGACAGATACGCAGTATTTT. The variable domain in full, completed from reference TRBV7-3 and TRBJ2-3, reads GAGVSQTPSNKVTEKGKYVELRCDPISGHTALYWYRQSLGQGPEFLIYFQGTGAADDSGLPNDRFFAVRPEGSVSTLKIQRTERGDSAVYLCASSSQGALTDTQYFGPGTRLTVL.

The rearrangement joins TRBV14 to TRBJ2-3; 11 bases line up with TRBD2. The CDR3 is 16 amino acids. With 5 bases clipped from V and 7 bases from J, the junction kept 11 bases outside the gene matches. Germline V gene sequence: CDR1 SGHDN, CDR2 FVKESK. The DNA of the CDR3 is TGTGCCAGCAGCGTCCGAACTAGCGGGGGTCCCCATACGCAGTATTTT. Its translation is CASSVRTSGGPHTQYF.

Written as DNA, the CDR3 is TGTGCCAGCAGACCTCTATTCCCTCACACTGAAGCTTTCTTT. This gives the protein CASRPLFPHTEAFF. J is TRBJ1-1 and V is TRBV6-5, with D unresolved. V was trimmed by 6 bases and J by 3 bases, leaving 14 bases between them. The CDR3 extends over 14 amino acids. CDR1 is MNHEY and CDR2 is SVGAGI in the germline V gene.

The chain is built from TRBV28 and TRBJ1-4; D perhaps matches TRBD1 (5 bases). The CDR3 has 15 residues. Germline V gives CDR1 MDHEN, CDR2 SYDVKM. Trimming shortened V by 6 bases and J by 7 bases, and 18 bases separated the two germline ends. CDR3 region: CASSPRQIFSEKLFF. CDR3 in DNA: TGTGCCAGCAGCCCGCGACAGATCTTTAGTGAAAAACTGTTTTTT.

This chain connects TRBV5-1 to TRBJ2-1; 11 nucleotides line up with TRBD2. This CDR3 is 18 amino acids long. V was clipped by 1 base and J by 5 bases; unmatched bases: 11. CDR1 SGHRS and CDR2 YFSETQ come from the germline V gene. CDR3 sequence: CASSLWGASGRPNNEQFF. CDR3 in DNA: TGCGCCAGCAGCTTGTGGGGGGCTAGCGGGAGGCCTAACAATGAGCAGTTCTTC. The full variable domain, completed using reference TRBV5-1 and TRBJ2-1, is KAGVTQTPRYLIKTRGQQVTLSCSPISGHRSVSWYQQTPGQGLQFLFEYFSETQRNKGNFPGRFSGRQFSNSRSEMNVSTLELGDSALYLCASSLWGASGRPNNEQFFGPGTRLTVL.